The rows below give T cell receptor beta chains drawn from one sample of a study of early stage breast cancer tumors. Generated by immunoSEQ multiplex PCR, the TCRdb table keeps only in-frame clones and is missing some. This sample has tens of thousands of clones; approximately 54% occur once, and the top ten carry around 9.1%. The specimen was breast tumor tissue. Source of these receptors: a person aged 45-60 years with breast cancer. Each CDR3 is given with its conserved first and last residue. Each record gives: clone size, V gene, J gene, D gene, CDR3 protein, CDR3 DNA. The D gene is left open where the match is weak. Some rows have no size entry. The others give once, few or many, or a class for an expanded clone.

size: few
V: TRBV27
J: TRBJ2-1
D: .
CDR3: CASSSSGTRANEQFF
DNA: TGTGCCAGCAGCTCTTCCGGGACCAGGGCAAATGAGCAGTTCTTC

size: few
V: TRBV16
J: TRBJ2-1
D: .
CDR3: CASSQNRGGNEQFF
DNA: TGTGCCAGCAGCCAAAACAGGGGAGGCAATGAGCAGTTCTTC

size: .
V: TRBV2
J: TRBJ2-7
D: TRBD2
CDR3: CASRPGLAGFGYEQYF
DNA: TGTGCCAGCAGACCGGGACTAGCGGGTTTTGGGTACGAGCAGTACTTC

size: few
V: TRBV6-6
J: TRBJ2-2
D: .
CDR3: CASGGVGSYTGELFF
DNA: TGTGCCAGCGGGGGTGTCGGTTCGTACACCGGGGAGCTGTTTTTT

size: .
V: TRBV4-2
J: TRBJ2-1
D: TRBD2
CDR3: CASSGLAGGNEQFF
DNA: TGTGCCAGCAGCGGACTAGCGGGAGGCAATGAGCAGTTCTTC

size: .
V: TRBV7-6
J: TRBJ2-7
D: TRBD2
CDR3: CASSLAISGSAVYEQYF
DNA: TGTGCCAGCAGCTTAGCAATTAGCGGGAGCGCCGTCTACGAGCAGTACTTC

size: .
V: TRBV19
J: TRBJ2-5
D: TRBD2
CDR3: CASSGGDSLMTQYF
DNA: TGTGCCAGTAGTGGGGGGGACTCTCTAATGACCCAGTACTTC

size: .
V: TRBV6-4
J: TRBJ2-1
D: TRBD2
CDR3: CASSASSSGRGGEQFF
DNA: TGTGCCAGCAGTGCCTCGTCTAGCGGGAGAGGGGGTGAGCAGTTCTTC

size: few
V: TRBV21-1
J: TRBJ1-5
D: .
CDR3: CASGEGHF
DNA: TGTGCCAGCGGTGAAGGGCATTTT

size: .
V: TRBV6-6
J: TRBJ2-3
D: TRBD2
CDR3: CASNLAEHTDTQYF
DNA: TGTGCCAGCAATCTAGCGGAACACACAGATACGCAGTATTTT

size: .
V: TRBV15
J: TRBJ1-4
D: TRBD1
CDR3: CATSRVGQAAHEKLFF
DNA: TGTGCCACCAGCAGAGTTGGACAGGCTGCGCATGAAAAACTGTTTTTT

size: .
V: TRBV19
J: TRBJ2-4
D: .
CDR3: CASSDSVLAKNIQYF
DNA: TGTGCCAGTTCGGACAGCGTTCTAGCCAAAAACATTCAGTACTTC

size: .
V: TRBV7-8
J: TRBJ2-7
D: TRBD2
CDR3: CASSGGGTSGTYEQYF
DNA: TGTGCCAGCAGCGGAGGTGGGACTAGCGGAACCTACGAGCAGTACTTC

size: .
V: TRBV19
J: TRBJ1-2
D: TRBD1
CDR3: CASSIDRVSGYTF
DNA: TGTGCCAGTAGTATTGACAGGGTGAGCGGCTACACCTTC

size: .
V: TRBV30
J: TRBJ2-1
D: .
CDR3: CAWGLQNNEQFF
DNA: TGTGCCTGGGGACTTCAAAACAATGAGCAGTTCTTC

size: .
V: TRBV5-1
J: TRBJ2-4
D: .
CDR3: CASSPGLTTAKNIQYF
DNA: TGCGCCAGCAGCCCAGGGCTAACTACAGCCAAAAACATTCAGTACTTC

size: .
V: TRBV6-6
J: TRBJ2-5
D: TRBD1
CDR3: CASSQGDRGRGETQYF
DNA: TGTGCCAGCAGTCAAGGGGACAGGGGGCGCGGAGAGACCCAGTACTTC

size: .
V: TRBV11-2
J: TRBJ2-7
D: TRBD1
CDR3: CASSRRTGGYYEQYF
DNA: TGTGCCAGCAGCCGCCGGACAGGGGGGTACTACGAGCAGTACTTC

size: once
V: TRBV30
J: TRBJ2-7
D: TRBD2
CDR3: CAWSLLAGVPPKQYF
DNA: TGTGCCTGGAGTCTATTAGCGGGAGTCCCGCCGAAGCAGTACTTC

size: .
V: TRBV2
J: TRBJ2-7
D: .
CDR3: CASSNSYEQYF
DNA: TGTGCCAGCAGTAACTCCTACGAGCAGTACTTC

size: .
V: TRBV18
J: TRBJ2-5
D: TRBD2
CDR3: CASSPRASGQETQYF
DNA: TGTGCCAGCTCACCACGTGCTAGCGGGCAAGAGACCCAGTACTTC

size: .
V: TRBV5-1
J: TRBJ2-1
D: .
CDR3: CASSFQGGFINEQFF
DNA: TGCGCCAGCAGCTTCCAGGGCGGATTTATCAATGAGCAGTTCTTC

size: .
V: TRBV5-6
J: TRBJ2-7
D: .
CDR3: CASSLEGSGYEQYF
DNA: TGTGCCAGCAGCTTGGAGGGGTCGGGCTACGAGCAGTACTTC

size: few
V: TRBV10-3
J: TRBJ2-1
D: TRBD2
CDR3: CAISTGTSGYNEQFF
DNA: TGTGCCATCAGTACCGGGACTAGCGGGTACAATGAGCAGTTCTTC

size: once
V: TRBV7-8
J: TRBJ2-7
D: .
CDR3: CASSLGWAGTYEQYF
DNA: TGTGCCAGCAGCTTAGGGTGGGCGGGGACCTACGAGCAGTACTTC

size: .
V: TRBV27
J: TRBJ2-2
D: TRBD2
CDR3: CASSFLGTSGRVGELFF
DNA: TGTGCCAGCAGTTTTCTCGGGACTAGCGGGAGGGTCGGGGAGCTGTTTTTT

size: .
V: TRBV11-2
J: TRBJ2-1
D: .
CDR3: CASSLVGASSYNEQFF
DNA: TGTGCCAGCAGCTTAGTGGGGGCGAGCTCCTACAATGAGCAGTTCTTC

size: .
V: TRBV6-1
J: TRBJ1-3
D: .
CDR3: CASSTGSSGNTIYF
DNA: TGTGCCAGCAGTACAGGGAGCTCTGGAAACACCATATATTTT

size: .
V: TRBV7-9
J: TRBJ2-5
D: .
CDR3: CASSLGMGRVAQETQYF
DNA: TGTGCCAGCAGCTTAGGAATGGGGCGGGTAGCCCAAGAGACCCAGTACTTC

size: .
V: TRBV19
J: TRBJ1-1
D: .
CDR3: CASSFSWNTEAFF
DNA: TGTGCCAGTAGTTTTAGTTGGAACACTGAAGCTTTCTTT

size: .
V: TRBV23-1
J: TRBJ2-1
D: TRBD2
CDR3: CASSRTSGHNEQFF
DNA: TGCGCCAGCAGTCGGACTAGCGGGCACAATGAGCAGTTCTTC

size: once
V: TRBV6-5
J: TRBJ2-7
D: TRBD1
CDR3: CASSYTRDRGEQYF
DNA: TGTGCCAGCAGTTACACCCGGGACAGGGGCGAGCAGTACTTC

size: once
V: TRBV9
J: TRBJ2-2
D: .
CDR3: CASSPRQGGGTGELFF
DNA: TGTGCCAGCAGCCCCCGACAGGGAGGAGGCACCGGGGAGCTGTTTTTT

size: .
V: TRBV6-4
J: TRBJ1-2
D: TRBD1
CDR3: CASSPGQGRGYTF
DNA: TGTGCCAGCAGTCCGGGACAGGGCCGGGGCTACACCTTC

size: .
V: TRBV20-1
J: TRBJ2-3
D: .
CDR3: CSASPQDTQYF
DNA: TGCAGTGCTAGCCCCCAAGATACGCAGTATTTT

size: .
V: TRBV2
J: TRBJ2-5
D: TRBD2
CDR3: CATGTSGRETQYF
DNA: TGTGCCACCGGGACTAGCGGTCGAGAGACCCAGTACTTC

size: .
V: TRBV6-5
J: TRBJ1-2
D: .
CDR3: CASSYLPGARGYTF
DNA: TGTGCCAGCAGTTACCTTCCGGGGGCGCGAGGCTACACCTTC

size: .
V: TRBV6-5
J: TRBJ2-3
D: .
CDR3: CASSYGSSTDTQYF
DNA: TGTGCCAGCAGTTACGGGAGTTCCACAGATACGCAGTATTTT

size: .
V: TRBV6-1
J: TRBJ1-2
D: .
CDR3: CASSDLGYTF
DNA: TGTGCCAGCAGTGACCTAGGCTACACCTTC

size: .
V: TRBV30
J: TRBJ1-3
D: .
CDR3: CAWTGHLGNTIYF
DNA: TGTGCCTGGACCGGACACTTAGGAAACACCATATATTTT

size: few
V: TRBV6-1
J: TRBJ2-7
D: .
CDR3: CASRAGLGSYEQYF
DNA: TGTGCCAGCCGGGCGGGCCTAGGGTCCTACGAGCAGTACTTC

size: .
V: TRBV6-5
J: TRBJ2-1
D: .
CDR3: CASSQGGEQFF
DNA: TGTGCCAGCAGCCAAGGGGGTGAGCAGTTCTTC

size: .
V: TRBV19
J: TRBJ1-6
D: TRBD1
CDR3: CASSFGTGSPTSPLHF
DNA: TGTGCCAGTAGTTTCGGGACAGGCAGTCCCACTTCACCCCTCCACTTT

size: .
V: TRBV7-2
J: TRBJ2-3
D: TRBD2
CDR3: CASLGGGTLTSLTDTQYF
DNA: TGTGCCAGCCTGGGCGGGGGGACCTTGACTAGCCTCACAGATACGCAGTATTTT

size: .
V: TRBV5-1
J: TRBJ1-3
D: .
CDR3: CASSLGTASGNTIYF
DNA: TGCGCCAGCAGCTTGGGGACAGCCTCGGGAAACACCATATATTTT

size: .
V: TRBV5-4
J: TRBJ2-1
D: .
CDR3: CASSLDGSSYNEQFF
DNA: TGTGCCAGCAGCTTGGATGGGAGCTCCTACAATGAGCAGTTCTTC

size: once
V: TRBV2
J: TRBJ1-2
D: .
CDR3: CASSAIREAYGYTF
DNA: TGTGCCAGCAGTGCGATTCGGGAGGCTTATGGCTACACCTTC